This paragraph reports one TCR beta chain. Its target is not known. MiXCR, run by TCRdb on the RT-PCR reads, gives a single entry per CDR3 protein. The table records around 750,000 distinct CDR3 sequences, less than 25% of them present only once. This entry is derived from a study of response to subunit inactivated influenza vaccine. Study-wide points: New T cells are recruited in small numbers by each seasonal influenza vaccination, according to the authors' suggestion.

The CDR3 is 14 residues long. Germline V CDR1 and CDR2: SGHVS, FNYEAQ. V lost 3 bases and J lost 4; bases outside the gene matches: 5. The chain links TRBV7-6 to TRBJ2-7, with TRBD2 identical over 8 bases. Specimen: PBMCs from blood, collected 5 days after vaccination. This clonotype was sampled from a man in his fifties who received an inactivated influenza vaccine. The CDR3 reads CASSFGAGAYEQYF. CDR3 bases: TGTGCCAGCAGCTTCGGAGCGGGAGCTTACGAGCAGTACTTC.